The clone carrying this T cell receptor beta chain was observed at least ten times. Its antigen is currently unknown. These data originate in a study of molecular identifiers for immune sequencing clone quantification. Across the study: In replicates, RNA from approximately 22,000 or 94,000 naive CD8 cells was divided five ways and four parts were sequenced. Study outcomes and limitations: Naive cells had under 1% of molecules in clones above 20 RNA copies, effectors over 99%. Spiked-in Jurkat TCR RNA corresponding to one cell was reported as detectable against approximately 930,000 naive cells.

TCRdb reanalysed the PCR reads using MiXCR and keeps one entry per CDR3 protein. This sample has under 650,000 distinct CDR3 sequences, with approximately 20% found just once. This TCR derives from a human donor in good health. Some libraries in this study had Jurkat cell RNA spiked in. What was sequenced was naive CD8+ T cells from blood, with Jurkat cell RNA spiked in. Subset of the sample: FACS-sorted CD8+CD4-CCR7+CD45RA+ naive T cells.

CDR3 coding DNA: TGCAGCGTTGTCGGGTCCGGGGGCGCCGGGGAGCTGTTTTTT. Translation: CSVVGSGGAGELFF. The gene calls are TRBV29-1 and TRBJ2-2; D may correspond to TRBD1 or TRBD2 (6 bases each). V was shortened by 4 bases and J by 6 bases, with 15 bases between the two germline ends. CDR1 is SQVTM, CDR2 ANQGSEA, per germline. The CDR3 contains 14 residues.